A selection of T cell receptor beta chains follows, all from one sample in a study of patients and donors after allogeneic stem cell transplantation. TCRdb re-derived calls from the RT-PCR reads in MiXCR, one entry per CDR3 protein. The sample has more than 25,000 distinct CDR3 sequences, 8.1% seen once. Sequenced sample: blood, either unsorted or a sorted T cell fraction (not recorded which). These receptors originate from a human donor who was either an allogeneic HSCT recipient or a stem cell or donor lymphocyte infusion donor (not recorded which). It is not recorded whose cells these are; they may come from a transplant donor. Both conserved end residues are part of each CDR3. D genes are given only for firm matches. Clone sizes are given selectively: once, few, many, or a class where the clone is expanded.

clone_size | j_call | v_call | d_call | cdr3_nt | cdr3_aa
many | TRBJ1-5 | TRBV7-3 | . | TGTGCCAGCAGCTTACGGGGGGGAAATCAGCCCCAGCATTTT | CASSLRGGNQPQHF
many | TRBJ2-3 | TRBV7-9 | . | TGTGCCAGCAGGGCACGGCTTGGCGGGACCAACACGGATACGCAGTATTTT | CASRARLGGTNTDTQYF
many | TRBJ1-3 | TRBV28 | TRBD1 | TGTGCCAGCAGACCAACAGGGGCTGGAAACACCATATATTTT | CASRPTGAGNTIYF
many | TRBJ1-4 | TRBV5-1 | TRBD1 | TGCGCCAGCAGCGTGGGTACTCCTAGGTCGACAGGGAATAATGAAAAACTGTTTTTT | CASSVGTPRSTGNNEKLFF
. | TRBJ1-6 | TRBV7-9 | . | TGTGCCAGCAGCCCCCAGCGAGATAATTCACCCCTCCACTTT | CASSPQRDNSPLHF
. | TRBJ2-2 | TRBV28 | . | TGTGCCAGCAGCCCCGTGGGGACCGGAGACACCGGGGAGCTGTTTTTT | CASSPVGTGDTGELFF
many | TRBJ2-2 | TRBV5-1 | . | TGCGCCAGCGGAAAGGATCGGATGGGAAACACCGGGGAGCTGTTTTTT | CASGKDRMGNTGELFF
many | TRBJ2-1 | TRBV29-1 | TRBD2 | TGCAGCGTTGAAGGGGGGGGCTCCTACAATGAGCAGTTCTTC | CSVEGGGSYNEQFF
. | TRBJ1-1 | TRBV15 | TRBD1 | TGTGCCACCACCTGGGACAGGGGAGAAGTTGTATATTTT | CATTWDRGEVVYF
few | TRBJ1-3 | TRBV2 | . | TGTGCCAGCAGGACAGACGCCCAGGCAGGAAACACCATATATTTT | CASRTDAQAGNTIYF
. | TRBJ1-1 | TRBV10-3 | . | TGTGCCATCAGTGTGGAGGGGACTGAAGCTTTCTTT | CAISVEGTEAFF
. | TRBJ1-1 | TRBV11-1 | . | TGTGCCAGCAGCTTAATCGGTTGGGCAGAAGCTCGGGACACTGAAGCTTTCTTT | CASSLIGWAEARDTEAFF
few | TRBJ2-1 | TRBV12-3/TRBV12-4 | TRBD2 | TGTGCCAGCAGTTTAGAGGGCGGGAGTCACGATGAGCAGTTCTTC | CASSLEGGSHDEQFF
. | TRBJ2-7 | TRBV2 | . | TGTGCCAGCAGTGAAGAAGGGACGCCTTACTACGAGCAGTACTTC | CASSEEGTPYYEQYF
few | TRBJ1-2 | TRBV5-1 | . | TGCGCCAGCAGCTTGGGGGGTACGACGCTCGGTGGCTACACCTTC | CASSLGGTTLGGYTF
many | TRBJ2-5 | TRBV5-4 | . | TGTGCCAGCAGCTTGGTAGGAGAGACCCAGTACTTC | CASSLVGETQYF
many | TRBJ2-7 | TRBV1 | . | TGCACCAGCAGCTTGACAGCGTACGAGCAGTACTTC | CTSSLTAYEQYF
few | TRBJ2-7 | TRBV2 | . | TGTGCCAGCAGATCAGGAGGATGGCCGAGATACGAGCAGTACTTC | CASRSGGWPRYEQYF
. | TRBJ2-2 | TRBV9 | . | TGTGCCAGCTCCGTGGGGAGAACCGGGGAGCTGTTTTTT | CASSVGRTGELFF
. | TRBJ2-5 | TRBV19 | TRBD2 | TGTGCCAGTAGTAGGGGACTATTGGAGACCCAGTACTTC | CASSRGLLETQYF
many | TRBJ2-5 | TRBV7-9 | . | TGTGCCAGCATTCCGTTGGGGGGGGGCCGAGAGACCCAGTACTTC | CASIPLGGGRETQYF
. | TRBJ2-2 | TRBV28 | . | TGTGCCAGCAGTTTTAGTAGTCCCGGGGAGCTGTTTTTT | CASSFSSPGELFF
. | TRBJ2-3 | TRBV4-1 | TRBD2 | TGCGCCAGCAGCCAAAGATGGTCTAGCGGGAGGGGAGATACGCAGTATTTT | CASSQRWSSGRGDTQYF
. | TRBJ1-1 | TRBV3-1 | . | TGTGCCAGCAGCCAAGGGATTCGGGGGGCAGCTGAAGCTTTCTTT | CASSQGIRGAAEAFF
. | TRBJ2-1 | TRBV9 | . | TGTGCCAGCAGCGTAGGGGAGGGGGGAGGTACGAGCTCCTACAATGAGCAGTTCTTC | CASSVGEGGGTSSYNEQFF
many | TRBJ2-7 | TRBV20-1 | . | TGCAGTGCTAGAGACAGCACCTACGAGCAGTACTTC | CSARDSTYEQYF
many | TRBJ1-1 | TRBV30 | . | TGTGCCTGGAGTGTACTCGGGATGAACACTGAAGCTTTCTTT | CAWSVLGMNTEAFF
. | TRBJ2-7 | TRBV5-1 | TRBD2 | TGCGCCAGCAGCCCGACGACTAGCGGGACTTACGAGCAGTACTTC | CASSPTTSGTYEQYF
many | TRBJ2-7 | TRBV20-1 | TRBD2 | TGCAGTGCTAGAGAGCCCGGGACTAGTACTTACGAGCAGTACTTC | CSAREPGTSTYEQYF
many | TRBJ2-1 | TRBV20-1 | TRBD2 | TGCAGTGCTAGAGATGCAGGCGGGAGCTTTTACAATGAGCAGTTCTTC | CSARDAGGSFYNEQFF
medium-sized | TRBJ2-1 | TRBV29-1 | . | TGCAGCGTTGAACCCCCAGGTTGGGATGAGCAGTTCTTC | CSVEPPGWDEQFF
many | TRBJ2-5 | TRBV29-1 | . | TGCAGCGTTGAACGACAACTTCGGGAGACCCAGTACTTC | CSVERQLRETQYF
few | TRBJ2-5 | TRBV3-1 | . | TGTGCCAGCAGCCAAACTAGCAACCGGGAGACCCAGTACTTC | CASSQTSNRETQYF
many | TRBJ2-3 | TRBV7-9 | . | TGTGCCAGCAGCTTAACGCCAGGCATGGGCACAGATACGCAGTATTTT | CASSLTPGMGTDTQYF
. | TRBJ1-3 | TRBV9 | . | TGTGCCAGCAGCGTTCAGGGGTCTGGAAACACCATATATTTT | CASSVQGSGNTIYF
. | TRBJ1-1 | TRBV7-9 | . | TGTGCCAGCAGCTTAAAGTGGGACACTGAAGCTTTCTTT | CASSLKWDTEAFF
many | TRBJ2-5 | TRBV5-1 | . | TGCGCCAGCAGCCTCCAGCGGGCCGAAGAGACCCAGTACTTC | CASSLQRAEETQYF
many | TRBJ2-5 | TRBV5-6 | TRBD1 | TGTGCCAGCAGCCGACAGGGCTCCCAAGAGACCCAGTACTTC | CASSRQGSQETQYF
many | TRBJ1-2 | TRBV15 | . | TGTGCCACCAGCAGAGATCATATGGGCTTGGGGGGCTACACCTTC | CATSRDHMGLGGYTF
. | TRBJ2-7 | TRBV11-3 | . | TGTGCCAGCAGCTTAGATAACACCTCCTACGAGCAGTACTTC | CASSLDNTSYEQYF
. | TRBJ2-7 | TRBV13 | . | TGTGCCAGCAGCTTCGGGCGGCCCGTACGCGAGCAGTACTTC | CASSFGRPVREQYF
. | TRBJ1-1 | TRBV5-1 | TRBD1 | TGCGCCAGCAGTGGACAGGAACGAACTGAAGCTTTCTTT | CASSGQERTEAFF
. | TRBJ2-1 | TRBV12-3/TRBV12-4 | . | TGTGCCAGCAGTCCAAGGTCCCACAATGAGCAGTTCTTC | CASSPRSHNEQFF
. | TRBJ2-1 | TRBV20-1 | . | TGCAGTGCTAGATCGGGTTTACTCTACAATGAGCAGTTCTTC | CSARSGLLYNEQFF
. | TRBJ1-1 | TRBV7-3 | . | TGTGCCAGCAAGATTCAGAAGAACACTGAAGCTTTCTTT | CASKIQKNTEAFF
. | TRBJ2-2 | TRBV7-9 | . | TGTGCCAGCAGCTTAAGTTCGGGGGGCGGAACCGGGGAGCTGTTTTTT | CASSLSSGGGTGELFF
medium-sized | TRBJ1-1 | TRBV29-1 | . | TGCAGCGGGGGAGGGAGGAACACTGAAGCTTTCTTT | CSGGGRNTEAFF
. | TRBJ2-7 | TRBV6-2/TRBV6-3 | . | TGTGCCAGCAGTTACTTAGGTAGTGAGCAGTACTTC | CASSYLGSEQYF
. | TRBJ2-1 | TRBV11-2 | TRBD2 | TGTGCCAGCACCCAGACTAGCGGGCCCAACAATGAGCAGTTCTTC | CASTQTSGPNNEQFF
many | TRBJ1-1 | TRBV7-9 | TRBD1 | TGTGCCAGCAGCTTAGCGGGCCGACAGGGGGGCACTGAAGCTTTCTTT | CASSLAGRQGGTEAFF
. | TRBJ1-1 | TRBV7-9 | . | TGTGCCAGCAGCTTAGGACAACCGAACACTGAAGCTTTCTTT | CASSLGQPNTEAFF
many | TRBJ2-3 | TRBV20-1 | TRBD2 | TGCAGTGCTAGAGTCGGGGGGGATACGCAGTATTTT | CSARVGGDTQYF
. | TRBJ1-1 | TRBV21-1 | . | TGTGCCAGCAGCAAAGGAGTCCGGGTAATTTGGATTGAGAACACTGAAGCTTTCTTT | CASSKGVRVIWIENTEAFF
many | TRBJ2-3 | TRBV28 | . | TGTGCCAGCCTCAGCGGTTACACAGATACGCAGTATTTT | CASLSGYTDTQYF
. | TRBJ1-2 | TRBV7-9 | TRBD1 | TGTGCCAGCAGTTTCGATCCGGGACAGGGGGCGTATGGCTACACCTTC | CASSFDPGQGAYGYTF
many | TRBJ1-5 | TRBV27 | . | TGTGCCAGCAGCCCCTTAGGGTTGGTCAATCAGCCCCAGCATTTT | CASSPLGLVNQPQHF
many | TRBJ2-7 | TRBV2 | TRBD2 | TGTGCCAGCAGTCCAGCGGGGGAGGCCTACGAGCAGTACTTC | CASSPAGEAYEQYF
few | TRBJ2-7 | TRBV27 | . | TGTGCCAGCGCGCCGGGCAGGGACTACGAGCAGTACTTC | CASAPGRDYEQYF
few | TRBJ1-3 | TRBV28 | . | TGTGCCAGCAGTTACGTGAACACCATATATTTT | CASSYVNTIYF